The 25 T cell receptor beta chains presented below share a single source sample, sequenced in a study of identical twins. TCRdb recomputed calls from the 5' RACE reads with MiXCR, one row per CDR3 protein. The data hold hundreds of thousands of distinct CDR3 sequences, with around 7% observed a single time. The same data also contributed to another study, on yellow fever vaccine responses in identical twins.

The material sequenced was memory (CD45RO+) T cells sorted from blood. The receptors derive from a woman aged 18 to 35 in good health.

This clonotype was detected ten times or more. The chain links TRBV5-1 to TRBJ2-3, with TRBD1 as a possible D gene (6 bases). The CDR3 covers 16 residues. Trimming took 2 bases from V and 2 from J, leaving 15 bases between them. Germline V CDR1 and CDR2: SGHRS, YFSETQ. As DNA, the CDR3 is TGCGCCAGCAGCTTCGGCAGGGGAGACAACACAGATACGCAGTATTTT. Encoded protein: CASSFGRGDNTDTQYF.

This clonotype was observed at least ten times. The V call is TRBV20-1, the J call TRBJ2-5, with 14 positions matching TRBD2. Germline assignment: CDR1 DFQATT and CDR2 SNEGSKA (reference sequence). V lost 1 base and J lost 2; bases outside the gene matches: 9. CDR3 length equals 18 residues. In DNA form, the CDR3 reads TGCAGTGCTAGAGTAGGAGGGACTAGCGGGGGCCCACAAGAGACCCAGTACTTC. This translates into CSARVGGTSGGPQETQYF.

In its sample, this clonotype was seen many times. This sequence joins TRBV6-1 and TRBJ2-1; 10 nucleotides align to TRBD2. There are 14 residues in the CDR3. V was pared by 10 bases and J by 8 bases, with 11 bases of the junction left unmatched. Germline assignment: CDR1 MNHNS and CDR2 SASEGT. The CDR3 bases are TGTGCCACCGGACCTAGCGGGAGTAGGTATGAGCAGTTCTTC. This translates into CATGPSGSRYEQFF.

This clonotype has a handful of counts. The chain couples TRBV7-8 to TRBJ2-5; 7 nucleotides agree with TRBD1. This CDR3 has 16 residues. Germline CDR1 reads SGHVS; CDR2 reads FQNEAQ. The V and J ends lost 6 bases and 3 bases, in that order; junction bases with no gene match: 13. CDR3: CASSFIRDRLEETQYF. The CDR3 coding sequence is TGTGCCAGCAGTTTCATCCGGGACAGACTTGAAGAGACCCAGTACTTC.

In its sample, this clonotype was seen once. The chain couples TRBV20-1 to TRBJ1-5, with D hard to call. V was clipped by 1 base and J by 4 bases, with 8 bases between them. CDR1 is DFQATT, CDR2 SNEGSKA, per germline (reference sequence). This CDR3 comprises 13 residues. CDR3 protein: CSARAQLNQPQHF. The CDR3 nucleotides read TGCAGTGCTAGAGCCCAGTTAAATCAGCCCCAGCATTTT.

The chain is built from TRBV6-1 and TRBJ1-2, with TRBD1 as a possible D gene (6 bases). Germline V gene sequence: CDR1 MNHNS, CDR2 SASEGT. The germline V and J ends were trimmed by 6 bases and 5 bases, with 28 bases remaining between them. The CDR3 extends over 18 amino acids. The CDR3 spells CASSPPPLAGGRGYGYTF. The CDR3 DNA follows: TGTGCCAGCAGCCCCCCGCCCCTTGCCGGTGGCAGGGGTTATGGCTACACCTTC.

In its sample, this clonotype was seen many times. This chain joins TRBV6-5 and TRBJ1-4, with D perhaps matching TRBD1 (5 bases). CDR1 and CDR2 (germline): MNHEY, SVGAGI. The V gene lost 2 bases and the J gene lost 7 bases, with 11 bases spanning the gap. CDR3 size: 14 residues. This chain's CDR3 is CASSYVGRGEKLFF. The DNA of the CDR3 is TGTGCCAGCAGTTACGTGGGAAGGGGTGAAAAACTGTTTTTT.

This clonotype was recorded a few times. The chain recombines TRBV28 with TRBJ2-7, with TRBD1 identical over 7 bases. This CDR3 comprises 14 residues. Trimming removed 4 bases from V and 2 bases from J; junction bases left unmatched: 5. Per the germline V gene, CDR1 is MDHEN and CDR2 is SYDVKM. This CDR3 is CASSSGQLAYEQYF. The CDR3 region has the DNA TGTGCCAGCAGTTCGGGACAGTTAGCCTACGAGCAGTACTTC.

This clonotype was counted between two and nine times. The chain has TRBV4-1 and TRBJ2-5; D unresolved. Germline CDR1 reads MGHRA; CDR2 reads YSYEKL. Trimming pared 3 bases from V and 2 bases from J, leaving 10 bases between. The CDR3 spans 14 residues. In DNA form, the CDR3 reads TGCGCCAGCAGCCATCTTCTCGCACAAGAGACCCAGTACTTC. This translates into CASSHLLAQETQYF.

This clonotype was seen a few times. The genes are TRBV15 and TRBJ2-7, with D perhaps TRBD1 (6 bases). Germline V lookup: CDR1 LNHNV, CDR2 YYDKDF (reference sequence). CDR3 length: 13 residues. Trimming shortened V by 4 bases and J by 3 bases, and 10 bases separated the two germline ends. CDR3 loop: CATSTGQNYEQYV. For the CDR3, the DNA is TGTGCCACCAGCACTGGACAGAACTACGAGCAGTACGTC.

The chain joins TRBV11-3 to TRBJ2-7, with TRBD1 as a possible D gene (5 bases). The CDR3 is 11 amino acids. Germline-derived CDR1 and CDR2 are SGHNT and YENEEA. V lost 3 bases and J 7 bases, leaving 7 bases between the germline ends. The CDR3 bases are TGTGCCAGCAGCTTTAGGGGTGAGCAGTACGTC. Residues: CASSFRGEQYV.

This clonotype was observed a few times. The chain links TRBV3-1 to TRBJ2-7; no firm D call. The CDR3 is 17 residues long. Trimming left V 7 bases short and J 1 base short, with 23 bases between. Per germline, CDR1 LGHDT and CDR2 YNNKEL (reference sequence). The DNA for the CDR3 is TGTGCCAGCACCCCCTCGTCGACCCCACCGAAATCCTACGAGCAGTACTTC. Residues: CASTPSSTPPKSYEQYF.

The CDR3 DNA sequence: TGTGCCAGCAGCTTGTACTCCCTATTGGGATCACCCCTCCACTTT. It encodes CASSLYSLLGSPLHF. The chain links TRBV5-6 to TRBJ1-6; D is uncertain. CDR3 length: 15 residues. V lost 1 base, J lost 10 bases, and 15 bases lay in between. Germline CDR1 reads SGHDT; CDR2 reads YYEEEE.

This clonotype appeared a single time. This chain uses TRBV7-9 with TRBJ2-7; 9 bases agree with TRBD1. This CDR3 is built from 14 residues. The V gene's germline CDR1 is SEHNR and CDR2 FQNEAQ (reference sequence). V shed 4 bases and J 2 bases; nucleotides not matched to a gene: 3. The CDR3 sequence is CASSWGQGTYEQYV. The CDR3 DNA follows: TGTGCCAGCAGCTGGGGACAGGGAACCTACGAGCAGTACGTC.

There are a few counts of this clonotype. The chain couples TRBV20-1 to TRBJ2-1, with D possibly being TRBD1 or TRBD2 (5 bases each). Trimming took 5 bases from V and 0 from J, leaving 14 bases between them. The CDR3 spans 15 residues. CDR1 and CDR2 from the germline V gene are DFQATT and SNEGSKA (reference sequence). CDR3 nucleotide sequence: TGCAGTGCTCCTCTTGGGGGAAGCTCCTACAATGAGCAGTTCTTC. Translation gives CSAPLGGSSYNEQFF.

This clonotype has only a few counts. The V call is TRBV20-1, the J call TRBJ2-6; 7 bases line up with TRBD1. CDR3 length equals 16 residues. After removal of 6 bases from V and 0 bases from J, the junction contained 8 bases not matched to a gene. Germline V lookup: CDR1 DFQATT, CDR2 SNEGSKA (reference sequence). The CDR3 reads CSASGQASSGANVLTF. CDR3 coding DNA: TGCAGTGCCTCCGGACAGGCCAGCTCTGGGGCCAACGTCCTGACTTTC.

This clonotype was seen ten or more times. The chain uses TRBV12-3 or TRBV12-4 and TRBJ1-2; D might be TRBD1 (5 bases). The CDR3 runs to 13 residues. Trimming shortened V by 3 bases and J by 6 bases, and 11 bases separated the two germline ends. CDR3: CASSLGTRDGYTF. Written as DNA, the CDR3 is TGTGCCAGCAGTTTGGGGACCAGGGATGGCTACACCTTC.

This rearrangement joins TRBV19 to TRBJ1-5; D is perhaps TRBD1 (6 bases). Between the trimmed V and J ends, which lost 3 bases and 2 bases, there was a span of 14 bases. The germline V gene encodes CDR1 LNHDA and CDR2 SQIVND (reference sequence). There are 16 residues in the CDR3. CDR3 protein: CASSITGLGGNQPQHF. The DNA for the CDR3 is TGTGCCAGTAGTATCACAGGGCTGGGGGGCAATCAGCCCCAGCATTTT. The full variable domain, its missing parts supplied by reference TRBV19 and TRBJ1-5, is DGGITQSPKYLFRKEGQNVTLSCEQNLNHDAMYWYRQDPGQGLRLIYYSQIVNDFQKGDIAEGYSVSREKKESFPLTVTSAQKNPTAFYLCASSITGLGGNQPQHFGDGTRLSIL.

This clonotype has ten or more counts. This chain connects TRBV7-6 to TRBJ2-3; D unclear. The germline V gene has CDR1 SGHVS and CDR2 FNYEAQ. V was clipped by 5 bases and J by 2 bases, with 11 bases between them. CDR3 length: 14 residues. The DNA for the CDR3 is TGTGCCAGCAGCACGTATAACCCCACAGATACGCAGTATTTT. Translation: CASSTYNPTDTQYF.

This clonotype has only a few counts. The gene calls are TRBV5-6 and TRBJ1-4; tentative D call: TRBD1 (5 bases). CDR3 length equals 17 residues. CDR1 SGHDT and CDR2 YYEEEE come from the germline V gene. Trimming shortened V by 4 bases and J by 3 bases, and 19 bases separated the two germline ends. CDR3 sequence: CASSVFRDSGANEKLFF. CDR3 coding DNA: TGTGCCAGCAGCGTGTTCCGGGACTCTGGGGCTAATGAAAAACTGTTTTTT.

The V gene is TRBV20-1, the J gene TRBJ1-1; D is uncertain. V gave up 3 bases and J gave up 0 bases, with 8 bases separating them. The germline V gene has CDR1 DFQATT and CDR2 SNEGSKA (reference sequence). CDR3 length: 13 amino acids. The DNA of the CDR3 is TGCAGTGCTAGCAAGGAGATGAACACTGAAGCTTTCTTT. This sequence encodes CSASKEMNTEAFF.

This clonotype was observed a few times. The V and J genes are TRBV5-5 and TRBJ2-1; D is possibly TRBD1 (6 bases). CDR3 size: 16 residues. The germline V and J ends were trimmed by 3 bases and 3 bases, with 16 bases remaining between them. CDR1 and CDR2 from the germline V gene are SGHKS and YYEKEE (reference sequence). The CDR3 protein is CASSSSLRDNYNEQFF. The CDR3, as DNA: TGTGCCAGCAGCTCCTCACTCCGGGACAACTACAATGAGCAGTTCTTC.

This clonotype appeared many times. For the CDR3, the DNA is TGTGCCATAAGGACAGGGGGGACCGGGGAGCTGTTTTTT. It encodes CAIRTGGTGELFF. This chain uses TRBV10-3 with TRBJ2-2; 10 nucleotides agree with TRBD1. Losses at the gene ends were 9 bases for V and 5 bases for J; bases not matched to a gene: 3. The CDR3 totals 13 residues. Germline CDR1 ENHRY, CDR2 SYGVKD.

This clonotype has ten or more counts. This chain connects TRBV27 to TRBJ2-7; 7 bases map to TRBD2. The germline V gene has CDR1 MNHEY and CDR2 SMNVEV (reference sequence). Trimming at V came to 0 bases and at J to 2 bases, leaving 4 bases not matched to a gene. The CDR3 has 15 amino acids. Here the CDR3 reads CASSLSGRGPYEQYF. CDR3 DNA sequence: TGTGCCAGCAGTTTATCGGGGAGGGGTCCCTACGAGCAGTACTTC.

The rearrangement links TRBV7-9 to TRBJ2-3; no reliable D call. This CDR3 contains 14 residues. V was shortened by 0 bases and J by 2 bases, with 6 bases between the two germline ends. Looked up from germline, CDR1 is SEHNR and CDR2 is FQNEAQ (reference sequence). CDR3 sequence reads: CASSLAFSTDTQYF. DNA for the CDR3: TGTGCCAGCAGCTTAGCGTTTTCCACAGATACGCAGTATTTT.